The rows below give T cell receptor beta chains drawn from one sample of a study of CD8+ T cells in alopecia areata. TCRdb's copy holds only in-frame clones and misses some; the assay was immunoSEQ multiplex PCR. Here the sample spans 170,000 or so clones, approximately 53% being singletons. Sequences were derived from CD8+ T cells sorted from blood, sampled at week 24, from a patient treated with tofacitinib. The origin of the receptors is a human donor with alopecia areata. Both conserved end residues are part of each CDR3. A D gene is named only where the DNA matches it firmly. Size tells how often a clone was seen (once, few, many) or the class of an expanded clone, and some rows leave it out.

j_call,v_call,clone_size,d_call,cdr3_nt,cdr3_aa
TRBJ2-1,TRBV7-2,.,.,TGTGCCAGCAGCCCAAGGGTGCTACAGGGAAAAGAGCAGTTCTTC,CASSPRVLQGKEQFF
TRBJ2-7,TRBV6-5,once,.,TGTGCCAGCAGTGAATGGTCTTCCTACGAGCAGTACTTC,CASSEWSSYEQYF
TRBJ2-5,TRBV6-6,.,.,TGTGCCAGCGCGAAGGGGGGCGAAGAGACCCAGTACTTC,CASAKGGEETQYF
TRBJ2-1,TRBV6-5,few,TRBD1,TGTGCCACTACCGGGACAGGGTTCAATGAGCAGTTCTTC,CATTGTGFNEQFF
TRBJ1-5,TRBV6-5,few,.,TGTGCCAGCGGACCCAGGGGCTCGCATCAGCCCCAGCATTTT,CASGPRGSHQPQHF
TRBJ2-2,TRBV5-4,.,.,TGTGCCAGCAGCTCGAACACCGGGGAGCTGTTTTTT,CASSSNTGELFF
TRBJ1-5,TRBV27,.,.,TGTGCCAGCAGGGACGGATTCAATCAGCCCCAGCATTTT,CASRDGFNQPQHF
TRBJ1-1,TRBV27,.,TRBD1,TGTGCCAGCACCCCAGGGGGGCGTGGGACTGAAGCTTTCTTT,CASTPGGRGTEAFF
TRBJ2-2,TRBV7-2,.,.,TGTGCCAGCAGCTCGGAATCTGTGTTGCGTACCGGGGAGCTGTTTTTT,CASSSESVLRTGELFF
TRBJ1-3,TRBV30,.,TRBD1,TGTGCCTGGAGCCCAGGGACAGGGTGGAACACCATATATTTT,CAWSPGTGWNTIYF
TRBJ2-2,TRBV25-1,few,.,TGTGCCAGCAGTGGGCGGACGAACACCGGGGAGCTGTTTTTT,CASSGRTNTGELFF
TRBJ1-1,TRBV27,.,.,TGTGCCAGCAGTTATGGACAGAGGAACACTGAAGCTTTCTTT,CASSYGQRNTEAFF
TRBJ1-2,TRBV29-1,.,TRBD1,TGCAGCGTTGAATTTAATGAGAAGACAGGGGCCTTCTATGGCTACACCTTC,CSVEFNEKTGAFYGYTF
TRBJ2-6,TRBV9,.,TRBD1,TGTGCCAGCAGCGACCCCGGGACAGGGGGGGTGTACCCGGCTGGGGCCAACGTCCTGACTTTC,CASSDPGTGGVYPAGANVLTF
TRBJ2-1,TRBV30,.,.,TGTGCCTGGAGTCCCCTCTCAGGAGGCGAGCAGTTCTTC,CAWSPLSGGEQFF
TRBJ1-5,TRBV29-1,few,.,TGCAGCGTTAAAGCGGACAGCAATCAGCCCCAGCATTTT,CSVKADSNQPQHF
TRBJ2-1,TRBV11-2,.,.,TGTGCCAGCAGCTTAGGGGAACCGACCTACAATGAGCAGTTCTTC,CASSLGEPTYNEQFF
TRBJ1-1,TRBV13,.,.,TGTGCCAGCAGCTTAGTCCGGGCGGGGGGGAAGCCCACTGAAGCTTTCTTT,CASSLVRAGGKPTEAFF
TRBJ2-2,TRBV25-1,few,.,TGTGCCAGCAGTGAATATGAGTTCGCCGGGGAGCTGTTTTTT,CASSEYEFAGELFF
TRBJ2-7,TRBV7-9,.,.,TGTGCCAGCAGCCCCCGTGGGGTCAGCTCCTACGAGCAGTACTTC,CASSPRGVSSYEQYF
TRBJ1-2,TRBV9,once,.,TGTGCCAGCAGCGGCCCTGGAGGCTACACCTTC,CASSGPGGYTF
TRBJ2-3,TRBV2,.,.,TGTGCCAGCAGGACGGATTTAGCGCAGTATTTT,CASRTDLAQYF
TRBJ1-1,TRBV5-6,few,.,TGTGCCAGCAGCTTGGACAGATTGAACACTGAAGCTTTCTTT,CASSLDRLNTEAFF
TRBJ2-2,TRBV30,few,TRBD1,TGTGCCTGGAGTACGACAGGGCACACCGGGGAGCTGTTTTTT,CAWSTTGHTGELFF
TRBJ1-2,TRBV27,.,TRBD1,TGTGCCAGCAGTTTAGGACAGGGGGTTGGCGGCTACACCTTC,CASSLGQGVGGYTF
TRBJ2-5,TRBV29-1,few,.,TGCAGCGTTGAAGCAGGGGAAAGAGAGACCCAGTACTTC,CSVEAGERETQYF
TRBJ1-5,TRBV6-6,.,.,TGTGCCAGCAGCCTCGGCGGGGGGAATCAGCCCCAGCATTTT,CASSLGGGNQPQHF
TRBJ2-6,TRBV10-3,few,.,TGTGCCATCAGTGAGTCTGACACCGGGGCCAACGTCCTGACTTTC,CAISESDTGANVLTF
TRBJ2-1,TRBV19,once,.,TGTGCCAGTACCCCCGGAGGGAACAATGAGCAGTTCTTC,CASTPGGNNEQFF
TRBJ1-1,TRBV7-3,.,.,TGTGCCAGCAGCTTAGGGATTGGCACTGAAGCTTTCTTT,CASSLGIGTEAFF
TRBJ1-2,TRBV15,.,.,TGTGCCACCAGCGGATCTTATGGCTACACCTTC,CATSGSYGYTF
TRBJ1-5,TRBV7-8,.,.,TGTGCCAGCAGCTTAGGCGGGAACGATCAGCCCCAGCATTTT,CASSLGGNDQPQHF
TRBJ1-2,TRBV2,.,.,TGTGCCAGCAGAACAGCCACCGAAATTTATGGCTACACCTTC,CASRTATEIYGYTF
TRBJ2-3,TRBV28,.,TRBD2,TGTGCCAGCAGTCCACTTGAGACTAGCGGGGGCTCCACAGATACGCAGTATTTT,CASSPLETSGGSTDTQYF
TRBJ1-1,TRBV27,few,TRBD1,TGTGCCAGCAGTCGGGACAGTCAAGCTGAAGCTTTCTTT,CASSRDSQAEAFF
TRBJ1-2,TRBV29-1,few,.,TGCAGCGTTCCAGGGTGGTATGGCTACACCTTC,CSVPGWYGYTF
TRBJ1-2,TRBV27,.,TRBD1,TGTGCCAGCAGTCCCGGACAGGGGGCTAACTATGGCTACACCTTC,CASSPGQGANYGYTF
TRBJ1-6,TRBV6-6,few,TRBD1,TGTGCCAGCAGTTCCCGACAGGGGTTATCACCCCTCCACTTT,CASSSRQGLSPLHF
TRBJ1-2,TRBV30,few,.,TGTGCCTGGGGGGACCTCGCGCATGGCTACACCTTC,CAWGDLAHGYTF
TRBJ2-7,TRBV30,.,.,TGTGCCTGGAGCATAAACCTAAAAGGGGAGCAGTACTTC,CAWSINLKGEQYF
TRBJ1-3,TRBV11-1,.,.,TGTGCCAGCAGCTGGAGCCCAGAGGACACCATATATTTT,CASSWSPEDTIYF
TRBJ2-1,TRBV6-5,.,.,TGTGCCAGCAGTTACTTGGCGGAGGGGCCCTACAATGAGCAGTTCTTC,CASSYLAEGPYNEQFF
TRBJ1-1,TRBV5-1,few,.,TGCGCCAGCAGGTTGGAGACAGGCGGGGACACTGAAGCTTTCTTT,CASRLETGGDTEAFF
TRBJ1-2,TRBV29-1,.,TRBD1,TGCAGCGTTGAAGATATTGATGGGGGACAGGGAAGATATGGCTACACCTTC,CSVEDIDGGQGRYGYTF
TRBJ1-2,TRBV30,.,.,TGTGCCTGGAACGAGGGTTACGGCTATGGCTACACCTTC,CAWNEGYGYGYTF